A selection of T cell receptor beta chains follows, all from one sample in a study of blood T cells in healthy people across ages. TCRdb itself ran the 5' RACE reads through MiXCR, one entry per CDR3 protein. The repertoire consists of hundreds of thousands of distinct CDR3 sequences, with under 25% occurring once and the leading ten covering under 4%. Sequencing was performed on blood. These TCRs come from a man in his 70s in good health. CDR3s include the opening cysteine and the closing phenylalanine or tryptophan. Each record gives: clone size, J gene, V gene, CDR3 length, D gene, CDR3 protein, CDR3 DNA. D genes are given only for firm matches. The size of a clone is reported for some rows only, either as once, few or many, or as a class for expanded clones.

>few|TRBJ2-7|TRBV20-1|15|TRBD2
CSAATSGRARNEQYF
TGCAGTGCCGCAACTAGCGGGAGGGCTAGGAACGAGCAGTACTTC
>many|TRBJ2-1|TRBV24-1|16|TRBD2
CATSDRTSGSYNEQFF
TGTGCCACCAGTGACCGGACTAGCGGGTCCTACAATGAGCAGTTCTTC
>many|TRBJ1-2|TRBV19|12|NA
CASSVILYGYTF
TGTGCCAGTAGTGTTATCCTCTATGGCTACACCTTC
>NA|TRBJ2-5|TRBV2|15|NA
CASSVRIQRQETQYF
TGTGCCAGCAGTGTACGGATACAGCGGCAAGAGACCCAGTACTTC
>few|TRBJ2-1|TRBV6-1|16|TRBD2
CASTGTSASSYNEQFF
TGTGCCAGCACCGGGACTAGCGCCAGCTCCTACAATGAGCAGTTCTTC
>few|TRBJ1-6|TRBV6-5|14|TRBD1
CASSLQGIHSPLHF
TGTGCCAGCAGCCTACAGGGGATTCATTCACCCCTCCACTTT
>NA|TRBJ2-3|TRBV5-6|13|TRBD1
CASMTGGPDTQYF
TGTGCCAGCATGACAGGGGGCCCAGATACGCAGTATTTT
>NA|TRBJ2-7|TRBV28|16|TRBD1
CASSSTGTGGSYEQYF
TGTGCCAGCAGCTCCACCGGGACAGGGGGATCCTACGAGCAGTACTTC
>few|TRBJ2-1|TRBV9|14|NA
CASSVVEVYNEQFF
TGTGCTAGCAGCGTAGTCGAGGTCTACAATGAGCAGTTCTTC
>many|TRBJ1-5|TRBV19|13|NA
CASSIQGDQPQHF
TGTGCCAGTAGTATTCAGGGAGACCAGCCCCAGCATTTT
>NA|TRBJ2-5|TRBV28|14|TRBD1
CASSLPGQGLSQYF
TGTGCCAGCAGTTTACCGGGACAGGGCCTTTCCCAGTACTTC
>many|TRBJ2-7|TRBV4-1|13|NA
CASSQEEWHEQYF
TGCGCCAGCAGCCAAGAGGAGTGGCACGAGCAGTACTTC
>NA|TRBJ2-5|TRBV20-1|15|NA
CSADIRSPNQETQYF
TGCAGTGCCGACATCAGGTCCCCGAACCAAGAGACCCAGTACTTC
>few|TRBJ2-1|TRBV9|16|NA
CASSVGVQGGINEQFF
TGTGCCAGCAGCGTAGGGGTACAAGGAGGAATCAATGAGCAGTTCTTC
>NA|TRBJ2-7|TRBV29-1|14|TRBD1
CSVSGGTGGFEQYF
TGCAGCGTCAGTGGCGGGACAGGGGGCTTCGAGCAGTACTTC
>NA|TRBJ1-4|TRBV9|20|TRBD1
CASSVLAYTQGEATSEKLFF
TGTGCCAGCAGCGTGCTAGCCTACACGCAGGGGGAGGCAACTAGTGAAAAACTGTTTTTT
>NA|TRBJ2-2|TRBV7-8|16|TRBD2
CASSERERGNTGELFF
TGTGCCAGCAGCGAGCGGGAGAGGGGGAACACCGGGGAGCTGTTTTTT
>few|TRBJ2-1|TRBV12-3/TRBV12-4|14|NA
CASSILGSGNEQFF
TGTGCCAGCAGTATCTTAGGGTCCGGGAATGAGCAGTTCTTC
>NA|TRBJ1-1|TRBV29-1|12|NA
CSVSLGSTEAFF
TGCAGCGTTTCCTTGGGGTCCACTGAAGCTTTCTTT
>NA|TRBJ2-2|TRBV20-1|13|NA
CSAKGQETGELFF
TGCAGTGCTAAGGGACAAGAAACCGGGGAGCTGTTTTTT
>few|TRBJ2-7|TRBV9|15|TRBD1
CASSSGQGIPYEQYF
TGTGCCAGCAGTTCCGGACAGGGAATCCCCTACGAGCAGTACTTC
>many|TRBJ2-7|TRBV20-1|15|TRBD2
CSASPVGTSGYEQYF
TGCAGTGCTTCCCCAGTCGGGACTAGCGGCTACGAGCAGTACTTC
>few|TRBJ1-2|TRBV6-2/TRBV6-3|13|NA
CASSIGRIYGYTF
TGTGCCAGCAGTATCGGACGAATCTATGGCTACACCTTC
>many|TRBJ1-4|TRBV4-1|14|NA
CASSQISGLRKLFF
TGCGCCAGCAGCCAGATTTCTGGGCTTCGGAAACTGTTTTTT
>NA|TRBJ2-7|TRBV7-9|12|NA
CASSALAFEQYF
TGTGCCAGCAGTGCCCTAGCGTTCGAGCAGTACTTC
>NA|TRBJ2-5|TRBV20-1|16|TRBD1
CSARVIGTGYKETQCF
TGCAGTGCTAGAGTGATTGGGACAGGGTATAAGGAGACCCAGTGCTTC
>NA|TRBJ2-3|TRBV4-1|18|TRBD2
CASSQVGLAGGPTDTQYF
TGCGCCAGCAGCCAAGTTGGACTAGCGGGAGGGCCTACAGATACGCAGTATTTT
>many|TRBJ2-5|TRBV29-1|12|NA
CSVARGQETQYF
TGCAGCGTTGCTCGGGGGCAAGAGACCCAGTACTTC
>NA|TRBJ2-5|TRBV5-5|16|NA
CASSLVPGIHQETQYF
TGTGCCAGCAGCTTGGTTCCGGGTATCCACCAAGAGACCCAGTACTTC
>NA|TRBJ2-3|TRBV6-1|16|NA
CASSEETVAVTDTQYF
TGTGCCAGCAGTGAAGAAACAGTGGCGGTCACAGATACGCAGTATTTT
>few|TRBJ2-1|TRBV7-6|14|NA
CASSTSLADNEQFF
TGTGCCAGCAGCACCAGTTTAGCGGACAATGAGCAGTTCTTC
>many|TRBJ2-7|TRBV5-1|15|TRBD2
CASSPGSGVSYEQYF
TGCGCCAGCAGCCCAGGTAGCGGGGTAAGCTACGAGCAGTACTTC
>NA|TRBJ2-5|TRBV27|13|NA
CASSPLRAETQYF
TGTGCCAGCAGTCCTCTACGGGCAGAGACCCAGTACTTC
>once|TRBJ2-3|TRBV12-3/TRBV12-4|15|TRBD1
CASRPGTGSTDTQYF
TGTGCCAGCAGACCCGGGACAGGCAGCACAGATACGCAGTATTTT
>NA|TRBJ2-4|TRBV10-3|17|TRBD1
CAISTTGGHLAKNIQYF
TGTGCCATCAGTACCACAGGGGGGCACTTAGCCAAAAACATTCAGTACTTC
>once|TRBJ2-5|TRBV5-1|14|NA
CASTSTPPQETQYF
TGCGCCAGCACTAGCACGCCCCCACAAGAGACCCAGTACTTC
>NA|TRBJ1-1|TRBV30|12|NA
CAWSQNPTEAFF
TGTGCCTGGAGTCAGAACCCCACTGAAGCTTTCTTT
>NA|TRBJ1-2|TRBV6-5|13|TRBD1
CASSYSDRGGYTF
TGTGCCAGCAGTTACTCTGACAGGGGAGGCTACACCTTC
>NA|TRBJ2-3|TRBV7-8|16|TRBD2
CASSLRASGSTDTQYF
TGTGCCAGCAGCTTAAGGGCTAGCGGTAGCACAGATACGCAGTATTTT
>few|TRBJ2-1|TRBV20-1|16|TRBD2
CSAKTASGASYNEQFF
TGCAGTGCTAAGACGGCCAGCGGGGCCTCCTACAATGAGCAGTTCTTC
>NA|TRBJ2-1|TRBV6-1|15|TRBD1
CASSIDRGVAKEQFF
TGTGCCAGCAGTATAGACAGGGGTGTCGCAAAAGAGCAGTTCTTC
>NA|TRBJ2-2|TRBV9|15|NA
CASSLHVQDTGELFF
TGTGCCAGCAGCCTCCACGTGCAGGACACCGGGGAGCTGTTTTTT
>few|TRBJ2-3|TRBV18|16|NA
CASSPPPGTPQGTQYF
TGTGCCAGCTCACCACCGCCTGGGACCCCTCAGGGTACGCAGTATTTT
>NA|TRBJ2-4|TRBV18|14|NA
CASSRPGAKNIQYF
TGTGCCAGCTCACGACCAGGAGCCAAAAACATTCAGTACTTC
>NA|TRBJ1-1|TRBV6-6|16|NA
CASRVGQGLDNTEAFF
TGTGCCAGCAGGGTGGGGCAGGGGCTAGATAACACTGAAGCTTTCTTT
>NA|TRBJ2-5|TRBV10-3|13|NA
CAISVAGVETQYF
TGTGCCATCAGTGTAGCAGGGGTTGAGACCCAGTACTTC
>NA|TRBJ2-7|TRBV18|15|TRBD1
CASSPGGQPSYEQYF
TGTGCCAGCTCCCCAGGGGGACAGCCTTCCTACGAGCAGTACTTC
>NA|TRBJ2-7|TRBV7-8|13|TRBD1
CASTLGQVGEQYF
TGTGCCAGCACCCTAGGACAGGTTGGCGAGCAGTACTTC
>NA|TRBJ1-1|TRBV4-3|14|NA
CASSSLGGYPEAFF
TGCGCCAGCAGCTCCCTCGGAGGGTACCCTGAAGCTTTCTTT
>NA|TRBJ2-5|TRBV20-1|12|TRBD1
CSAMDRQETQYF
TGCAGTGCGATGGACAGGCAAGAGACCCAGTACTTC
>NA|TRBJ2-7|TRBV30|15|TRBD1
CAWSGGTGNKYEQYF
TGTGCCTGGAGCGGAGGGACAGGGAACAAGTACGAGCAGTACTTC
>few|TRBJ2-5|TRBV5-1|15|TRBD1
CASSPDRGRVETQYF
TGCGCCAGCAGCCCTGACAGGGGGCGAGTTGAGACCCAGTACTTC
>few|TRBJ2-1|TRBV5-6|15|NA
CASSSGSTRRDEQFF
TGTGCCAGCAGCTCCGGGAGTACCCGAAGGGATGAGCAGTTCTTC
>NA|TRBJ2-1|TRBV9|16|NA
CASSGEAASSYNEQFF
TGTGCCAGCAGCGGGGAAGCGGCGAGCTCCTACAATGAGCAGTTCTTC
>few|TRBJ2-6|TRBV5-1|17|NA
CASSLAGERSGANVLTF
TGCGCCAGCAGCTTGGCTGGTGAACGCTCTGGGGCCAACGTCCTGACTTTC
>NA|TRBJ2-4|TRBV20-1|17|TRBD1
CSARDLDRELAKNIQYF
TGCAGTGCTAGAGATCTGGACAGGGAACTAGCCAAAAACATTCAGTACTTC